This T cell receptor beta chain comes out of a study of blood T cell repertoires in COVID-19. This CDR3 region has 17 residues. J lost 0 bases, V lost 5 bases, and 9 bases had no gene match. The germline V gene has CDR1 SEHNR and CDR2 FQNEAQ (reference sequence). Study members were between 18 and 89 years old and lived in over 20 US regions. Sequencing was performed with immunoSEQ multiplex PCR; in TCRdb, only in-frame clones are kept and a portion is missing. Of some 330,000 clones in the sample, about 90% were seen once. This rearrangement joins TRBV7-9 to TRBJ2-2; TRBD1 agrees at 7 bases. The specimen was PBMCs or T cells enriched from blood (not recorded which). The TCR sequence derives from a man in his forties in a cohort exposed to, infected with or recovered from COVID-19 (not recorded which). CDR3 DNA: TGTGCCAGCAGCCTGATAGGGGACAGACCGAACACCGGGGAGCTGTTTTTT. Translation: CASSLIGDRPNTGELFF.